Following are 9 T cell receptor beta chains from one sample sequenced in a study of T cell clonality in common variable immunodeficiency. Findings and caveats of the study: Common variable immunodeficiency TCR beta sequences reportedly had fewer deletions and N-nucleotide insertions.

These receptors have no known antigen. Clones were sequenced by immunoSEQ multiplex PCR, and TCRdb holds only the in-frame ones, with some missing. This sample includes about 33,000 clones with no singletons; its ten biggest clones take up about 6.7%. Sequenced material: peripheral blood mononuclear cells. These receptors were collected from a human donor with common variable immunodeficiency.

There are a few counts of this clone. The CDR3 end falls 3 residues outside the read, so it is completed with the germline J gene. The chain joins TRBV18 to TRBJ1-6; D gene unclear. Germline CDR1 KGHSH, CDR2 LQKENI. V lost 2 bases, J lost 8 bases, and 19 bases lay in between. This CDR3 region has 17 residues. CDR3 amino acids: CASSPSQVLAGDSPLHF. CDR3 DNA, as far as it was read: TGTGCCAGCTCACCATCCCAGGTTTTGGCAGGCGATTCACCC.

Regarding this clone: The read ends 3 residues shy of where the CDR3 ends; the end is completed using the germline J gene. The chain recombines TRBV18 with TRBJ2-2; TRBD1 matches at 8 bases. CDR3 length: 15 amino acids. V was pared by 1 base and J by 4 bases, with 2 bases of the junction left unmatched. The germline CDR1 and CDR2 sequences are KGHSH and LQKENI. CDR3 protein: CASSPRGQVTGELFF. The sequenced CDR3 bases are TGTGCCAGCTCACCACGGGGACAGGTCACCGGGGAG.

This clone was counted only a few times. The sequenced CDR3 bases are TGTGCCAGCAGTGAAGCGCGACGGGGACAGGTCAATTCACCC. Protein sequence: CASSEARRGQVNSP. The complete CDR3 protein is CASSEARRGQVNSPLHF. The chain has TRBV2 and TRBJ1-6; 8 bases match TRBD1. The observed sequence ends 3 residues before the CDR3 terminus, with the missing tail filled in from the germline J gene. The CDR3 is 17 residues long. Germline CDR1 and CDR2: SNHLY and FYNNEI. V shed 0 bases and J 7 bases; nucleotides not matched to a gene: 8. The full variable domain, with the rest looked up from reference TRBV2 and TRBJ1-6, is EPEVTQTPSHQVTQMGQEVILRCVPISNHLYFYWYRQILGQKVEFLVSFYNNEISEKSEIFDDQFSVERPDGSNFTLKIRSTKLEDSAMYFCASSEARRGQVNSPLHFGNGTRLTVT.

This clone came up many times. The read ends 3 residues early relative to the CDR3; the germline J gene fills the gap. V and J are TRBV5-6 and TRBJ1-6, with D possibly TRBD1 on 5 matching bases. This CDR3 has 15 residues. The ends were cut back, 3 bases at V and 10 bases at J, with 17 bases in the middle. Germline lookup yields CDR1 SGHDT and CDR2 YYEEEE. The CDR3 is CASSSRQILWSPLHF. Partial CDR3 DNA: TGTGCCAGCAGCTCCAGACAGATCCTGTGGTCACCC.

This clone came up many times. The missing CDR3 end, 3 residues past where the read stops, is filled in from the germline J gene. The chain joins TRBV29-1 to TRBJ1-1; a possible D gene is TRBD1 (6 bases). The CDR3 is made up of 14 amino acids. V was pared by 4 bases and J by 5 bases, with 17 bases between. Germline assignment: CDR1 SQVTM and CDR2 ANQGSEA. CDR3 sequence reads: CSVGPFQGRTEAFF. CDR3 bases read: TGCAGCGTTGGACCCTTCCAGGGGCGAACTGAA.

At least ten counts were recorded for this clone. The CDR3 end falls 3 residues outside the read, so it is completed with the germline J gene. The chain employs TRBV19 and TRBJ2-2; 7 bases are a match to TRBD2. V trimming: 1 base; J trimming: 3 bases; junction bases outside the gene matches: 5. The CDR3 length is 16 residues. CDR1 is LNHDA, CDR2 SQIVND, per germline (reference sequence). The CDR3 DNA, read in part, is TGTGCCAGTAGTATAGTGGCTAGCGGATACACCGGGGAG. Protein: CASSIVASGYTGE. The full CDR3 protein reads CASSIVASGYTGELFF.

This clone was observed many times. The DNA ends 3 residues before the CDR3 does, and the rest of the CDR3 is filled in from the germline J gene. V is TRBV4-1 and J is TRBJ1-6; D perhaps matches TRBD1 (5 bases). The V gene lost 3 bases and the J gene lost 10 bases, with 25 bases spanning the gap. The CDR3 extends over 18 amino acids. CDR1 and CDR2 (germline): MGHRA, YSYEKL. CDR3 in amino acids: CASSHPTSVQQGTSPLHF. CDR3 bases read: TGCGCCAGCAGCCACCCGACCTCTGTCCAGCAGGGAACATCACCC.

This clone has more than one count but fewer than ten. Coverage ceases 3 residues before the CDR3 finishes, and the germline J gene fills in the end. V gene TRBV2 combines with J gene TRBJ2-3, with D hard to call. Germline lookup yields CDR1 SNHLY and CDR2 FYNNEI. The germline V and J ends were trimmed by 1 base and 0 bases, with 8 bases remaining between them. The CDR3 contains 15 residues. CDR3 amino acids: CASSEGQASTDTQYF. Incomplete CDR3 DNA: TGTGCCAGCAGTGAAGGTCAGGCAAGCACAGATACG.

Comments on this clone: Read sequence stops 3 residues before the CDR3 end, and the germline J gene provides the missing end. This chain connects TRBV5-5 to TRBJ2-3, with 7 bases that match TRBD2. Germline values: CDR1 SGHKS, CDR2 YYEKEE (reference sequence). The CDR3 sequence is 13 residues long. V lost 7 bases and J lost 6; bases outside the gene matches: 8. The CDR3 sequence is CASQPGGSDTQYF. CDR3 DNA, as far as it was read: TGTGCCAGCCAACCGGGGGGTTCGGATACG. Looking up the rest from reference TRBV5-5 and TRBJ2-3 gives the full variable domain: DAGVTQSPTHLIKTRGQQVTLRCSPISGHKSVSWYQQVLGQGPQFIFQYYEKEERGRGNFPDRFSARQFPNYSSELNVNALLLGDSALYLCASQPGGSDTQYFGPGTRLTVL.